The clone carrying this T cell receptor (beta chain) was recorded at least ten times. TCRdb re-analysed the 5' RACE reads in MiXCR, keeping a single row per CDR3 protein. This table holds around 30,000 distinct CDR3 sequences, 5% to 8.5% found once. The data are from a study of T cells after yellow fever vaccination. Whole-study findings and limits: Reappearing after the booster were most of the clones from primary vaccination (roughly 96% CD4, around 88% CD8). A small proportion of clonotypes was detected in both the CD4 and CD8 compartments. There were almost no vaccine-responding clonotypes detectable in the sorted memory subsets on day 0.

The V end lost 6 bases, the J end lost 7 bases, and 19 bases lay between the germline ends. The CDR3 consists of 15 residues. Per the germline V gene, CDR1 is SNHLY and CDR2 is FYNNEI. This TCR was recovered from a man between 18 and 29 years old who received the YFV17D yellow fever vaccine. The starting material was PBMCs, either bulk or a sorted T-cell subset (CD4+, CD8+, memory, or dextramer-sorted; not recorded which), obtained on the day of the first yellow fever vaccination. This chain joins TRBV2 and TRBJ1-5; D might be TRBD1 (6 bases). CDR3 sequence reads: CASSAGELLHQPQHF. CDR3 in DNA: TGTGCCAGCAGCGCAGGGGAGCTACTGCACCAGCCCCAGCATTTT. The variable domain in full, with the rest retrieved from reference TRBV2 and TRBJ1-5, is EPEVTQTPSHQVTQMGQEVILRCVPISNHLYFYWYRQILGQKVEFLVSFYNNEISEKSEIFDDQFSVERPDGSNFTLKIRSTKLEDSAMYFCASSAGELLHQPQHFGDGTRLSIL.